This TCR beta chain comes out of a study of human T cells and chemical hapten exposure. Looking at the study overall: Slight volume differences across pooled libraries mainly accounted for varying per-sample TCR yields. The study's findings and limits: With DPC sensitization, TCRs exceeding 1 in 1000 frequency showed no change.

CDR3 size: 15 residues. CDR1 and CDR2 from the germline V gene are LGHDT and YNNKEL (reference sequence). Trimming removed 1 base from V and 5 bases from J, with 11 bases in between. TCRdb itself ran the RACE reads through MiXCR, one entry per CDR3 protein. This table has 180,000 or so distinct CDR3 sequences, 20% to 25% appearing once. A note on this clonotype: The antigen is undetermined.

Time point meaning: patch test 1, 2 weeks after DPC sensitization. Treatment specified: therapeutic diphenylcyclopropenone sensitization with weekly scalp DPC. The rearrangement uses TRBV3-1 and TRBJ2-2; D is perhaps TRBD1 or TRBD2 (5 bases each). Material: whole blood, obtained in connection with sensitization to the hapten diphenylcyclopropenone (DPC). This TCR was recovered from a woman in her fifties or sixties with alopecia areata. Some clones in this sample may be carry-over from other donors' samples. The CDR3 is CASSQGGTQTGELFF. The CDR3 DNA reads TGTGCCAGCAGCCAAGGAGGGACCCAAACCGGGGAGCTGTTTTTT.